This T cell receptor (beta chain) appears in the sequencing data of a study of neurological immune-mediated disorders. Study conclusions and caveats: The study found the most TCR clonal expansion in HTLV-1-associated myelopathy and the least in multiple sclerosis, below healthy controls.

Time point indicated: longitudinal time-point 1 (baseline). Serving as healthy controls were blood bank volunteers based in Maryland, USA. The cDNA was generated by 5'RACE with 10-nucleotide random UMIs. One entry per CDR3 protein results from TCRdb running MiXCR on the 5' RACE reads. The profile covers approximately 70,000 distinct CDR3 sequences, with 10% appearing a single time and approximately 9.5% taken by the ten largest. This clonotype was observed at least ten times. Its antigen is currently unknown. CDR3 length equals 19 residues. J was trimmed by 4 bases and V by 0 bases; bases with no gene match: 13. Germline values: CDR1 LGHDT, CDR2 YNNKEL (reference sequence).

The V and J genes are TRBV3-1 and TRBJ2-1; 9 bases match TRBD2. What was sequenced was PBMCs. The TCR comes from a man younger than 40 in good health. The CDR3 region is CASSQDLRLAGTKYNEQFF. The CDR3 DNA reads TGTGCCAGCAGCCAAGATCTTCGGCTAGCGGGGACCAAATACAATGAGCAGTTCTTC.